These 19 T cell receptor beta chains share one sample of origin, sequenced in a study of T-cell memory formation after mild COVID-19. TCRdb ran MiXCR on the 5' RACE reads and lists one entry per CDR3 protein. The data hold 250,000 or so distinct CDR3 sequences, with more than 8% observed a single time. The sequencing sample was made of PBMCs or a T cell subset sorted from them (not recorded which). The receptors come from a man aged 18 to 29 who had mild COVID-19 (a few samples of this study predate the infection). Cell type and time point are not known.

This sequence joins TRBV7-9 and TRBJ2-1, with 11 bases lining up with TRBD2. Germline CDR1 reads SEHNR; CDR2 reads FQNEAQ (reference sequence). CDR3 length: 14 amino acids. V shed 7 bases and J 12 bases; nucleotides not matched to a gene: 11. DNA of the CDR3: TGTGCCAGCAACGTAGCGGGGGGGCCGGAGGGGCAGTTCTTC. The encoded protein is CASNVAGGPEGQFF.

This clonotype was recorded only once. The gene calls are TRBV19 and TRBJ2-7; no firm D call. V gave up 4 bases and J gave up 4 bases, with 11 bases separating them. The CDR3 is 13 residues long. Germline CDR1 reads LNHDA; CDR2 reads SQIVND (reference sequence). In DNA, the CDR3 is TGTGCCAGTAGTAAGGATTTTAGGTACGAGCAGTACTTC. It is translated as CASSKDFRYEQYF.

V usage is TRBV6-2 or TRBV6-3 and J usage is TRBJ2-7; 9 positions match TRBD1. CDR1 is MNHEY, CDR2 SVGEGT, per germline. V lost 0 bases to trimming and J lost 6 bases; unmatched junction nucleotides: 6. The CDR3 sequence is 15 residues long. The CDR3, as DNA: TGTGCCAGCAGTTACTCGACAGGGGGGCTCGGCGAGCAGTACTTC. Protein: CASSYSTGGLGEQYF.

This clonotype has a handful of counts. The chain's CDR3 is CASSLGGTPIYTF. DNA for the CDR3: TGTGCCAGCAGCTTAGGTGGGACACCTATATACACCTTC. The chain uses TRBV7-2 and TRBJ1-2, with D possibly being TRBD1 (6 bases). The V and J ends lost 1 base and 11 bases respectively, with 14 bases between them. CDR1 and CDR2 from the germline V gene are SGHTA and FQGNSA. The CDR3 has 13 residues.

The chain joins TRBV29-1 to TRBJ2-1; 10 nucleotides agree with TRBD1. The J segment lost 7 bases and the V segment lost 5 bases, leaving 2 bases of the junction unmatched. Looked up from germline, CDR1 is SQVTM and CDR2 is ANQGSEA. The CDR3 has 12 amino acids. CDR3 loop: CSVMDRGNEQFF. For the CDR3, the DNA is TGCAGCGTTATGGACAGGGGGAATGAGCAGTTCTTC.

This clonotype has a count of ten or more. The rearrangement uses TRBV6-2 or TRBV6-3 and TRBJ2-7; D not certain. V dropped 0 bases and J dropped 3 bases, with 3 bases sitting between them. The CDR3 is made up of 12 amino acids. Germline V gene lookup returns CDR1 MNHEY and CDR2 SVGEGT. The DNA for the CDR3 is TGTGCCAGCAGTTACTCGAGCTACGAGCAGTACTTC. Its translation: CASSYSSYEQYF.

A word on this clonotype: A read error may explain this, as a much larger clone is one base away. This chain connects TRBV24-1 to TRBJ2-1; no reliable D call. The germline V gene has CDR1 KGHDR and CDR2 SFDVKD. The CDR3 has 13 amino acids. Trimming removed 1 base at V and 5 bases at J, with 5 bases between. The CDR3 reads CATSDLYNNEQFF. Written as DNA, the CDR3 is TGTGCCACCAGTGATTTATACAACAATGAGCAGTTCTTC.

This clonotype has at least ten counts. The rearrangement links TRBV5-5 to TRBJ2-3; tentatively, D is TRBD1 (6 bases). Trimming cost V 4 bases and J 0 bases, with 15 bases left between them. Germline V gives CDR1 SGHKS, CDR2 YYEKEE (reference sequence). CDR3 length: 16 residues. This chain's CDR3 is CASSRRQEASTDTQYF. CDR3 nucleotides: TGTGCCAGCAGCCGGCGACAGGAGGCTAGCACAGATACGCAGTATTTT.

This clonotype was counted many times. DNA for the CDR3: TGTGCCAGCAGCGTACCGGGACACCGCTATGGCTACACCTTC. This sequence encodes CASSVPGHRYGYTF. The chain combines TRBV7-2 with TRBJ1-2; a possible D gene is TRBD1 (6 bases). CDR3 length: 14 residues. Germline V gives CDR1 SGHTA, CDR2 FQGNSA. The V end lost 5 bases, the J end lost 4 bases, and 14 bases lay between the germline ends.

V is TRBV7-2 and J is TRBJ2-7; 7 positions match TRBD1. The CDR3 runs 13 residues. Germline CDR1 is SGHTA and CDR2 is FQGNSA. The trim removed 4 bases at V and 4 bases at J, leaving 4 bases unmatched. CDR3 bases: TGTGCCAGCAGCTCTACACAGGGGTACGAGCAGTACTTC. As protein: CASSSTQGYEQYF.

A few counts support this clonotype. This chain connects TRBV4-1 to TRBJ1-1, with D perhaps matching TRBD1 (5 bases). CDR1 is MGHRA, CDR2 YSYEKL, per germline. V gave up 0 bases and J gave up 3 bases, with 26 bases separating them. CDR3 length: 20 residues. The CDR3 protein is CASSQDRYPRLTPRDTEAFF. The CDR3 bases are TGCGCCAGCAGCCAAGACCGATATCCAAGATTGACACCCAGGGACACTGAAGCTTTCTTT.

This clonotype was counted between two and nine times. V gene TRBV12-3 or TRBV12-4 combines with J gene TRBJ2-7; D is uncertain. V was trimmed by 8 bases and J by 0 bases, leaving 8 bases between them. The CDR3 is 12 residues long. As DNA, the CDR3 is TGTGCCAGCCCCCACAGCTCCTACGAGCAGTACGTC. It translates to CASPHSSYEQYV.

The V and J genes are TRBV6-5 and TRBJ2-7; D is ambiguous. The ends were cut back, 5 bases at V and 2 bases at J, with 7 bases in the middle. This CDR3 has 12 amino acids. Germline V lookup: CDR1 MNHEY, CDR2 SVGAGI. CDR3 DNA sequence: TGTGCCAGCAGTCCCGGCCCCTACGAGCAGTACTTC. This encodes CASSPGPYEQYF.

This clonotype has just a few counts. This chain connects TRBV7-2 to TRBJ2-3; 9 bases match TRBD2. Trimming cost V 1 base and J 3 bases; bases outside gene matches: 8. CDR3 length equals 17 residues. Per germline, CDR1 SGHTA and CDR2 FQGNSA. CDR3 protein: CASSLGNAGGATDTQYF. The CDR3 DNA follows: TGTGCCAGCAGCTTAGGAAATGCGGGGGGGGCGACAGATACGCAGTATTTT.

The CDR3 nucleotides are TGTGCCAGCAGCGCTACAGGGGGCGCAATGGAGACCCAGTACTTC. Its translation is CASSATGGAMETQYF. The genes are TRBV7-3 and TRBJ2-5, with 9 bases identical to TRBD1. With V trimmed by 5 bases and J by 5 bases, 9 bases remained unmatched. CDR3 length: 15 residues. CDR1 SGHTA and CDR2 FQGTGA come from the germline V gene.

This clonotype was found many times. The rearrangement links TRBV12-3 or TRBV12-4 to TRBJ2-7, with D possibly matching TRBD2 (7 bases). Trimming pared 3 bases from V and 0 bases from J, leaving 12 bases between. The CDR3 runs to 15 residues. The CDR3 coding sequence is TGTGCCAGCAGTTTGGGGGGGGCCCTCTCCTACGAGCAGTACTTC. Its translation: CASSLGGALSYEQYF.

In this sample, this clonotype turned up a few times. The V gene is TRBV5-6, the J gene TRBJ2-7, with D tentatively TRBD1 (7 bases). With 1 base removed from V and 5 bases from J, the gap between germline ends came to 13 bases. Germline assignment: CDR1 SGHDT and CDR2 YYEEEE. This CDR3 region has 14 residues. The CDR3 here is CASSLWQGGNEQYF. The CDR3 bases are TGTGCCAGCAGCTTGTGGCAGGGGGGTAACGAGCAGTACTTC. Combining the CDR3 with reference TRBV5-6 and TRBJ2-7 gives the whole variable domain DAGVTQSPTHLIKTRGQQVTLRCSPKSGHDTVSWYQQALGQGPQFIFQYYEEEERQRGNFPDRFSGHQFPNYSSELNVNALLLGDSALYLCASSLWQGGNEQYFGPGTRLTVT.

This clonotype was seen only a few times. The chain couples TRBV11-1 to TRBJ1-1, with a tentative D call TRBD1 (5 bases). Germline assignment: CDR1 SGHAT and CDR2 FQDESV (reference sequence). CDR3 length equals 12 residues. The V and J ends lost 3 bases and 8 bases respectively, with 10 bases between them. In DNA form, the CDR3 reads TGTGCCAGCAGCTTTAGGGGACCAGAAGCTTTCTTT. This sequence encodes CASSFRGPEAFF.

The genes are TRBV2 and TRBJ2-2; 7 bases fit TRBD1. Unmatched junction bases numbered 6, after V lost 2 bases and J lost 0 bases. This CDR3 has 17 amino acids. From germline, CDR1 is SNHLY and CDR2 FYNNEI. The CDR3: CASSEHRGRANTGELFF. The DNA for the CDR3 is TGTGCCAGCAGTGAACACAGGGGACGCGCGAACACCGGGGAGCTGTTTTTT.